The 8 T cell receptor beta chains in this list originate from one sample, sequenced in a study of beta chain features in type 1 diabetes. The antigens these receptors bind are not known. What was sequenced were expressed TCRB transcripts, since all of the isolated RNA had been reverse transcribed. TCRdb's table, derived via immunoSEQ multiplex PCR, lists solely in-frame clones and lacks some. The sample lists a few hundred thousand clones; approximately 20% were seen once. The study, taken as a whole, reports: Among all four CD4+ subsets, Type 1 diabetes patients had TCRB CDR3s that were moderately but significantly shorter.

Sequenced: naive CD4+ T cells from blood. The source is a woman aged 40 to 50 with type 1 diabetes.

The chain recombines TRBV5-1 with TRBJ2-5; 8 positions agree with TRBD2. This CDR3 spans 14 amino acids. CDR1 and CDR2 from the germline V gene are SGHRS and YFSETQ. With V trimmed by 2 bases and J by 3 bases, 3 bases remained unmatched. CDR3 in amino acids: CASSFFGREETQYF. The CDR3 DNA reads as TGCGCCAGCAGCTTCTTCGGGAGGGAAGAGACCCAGTACTTC.

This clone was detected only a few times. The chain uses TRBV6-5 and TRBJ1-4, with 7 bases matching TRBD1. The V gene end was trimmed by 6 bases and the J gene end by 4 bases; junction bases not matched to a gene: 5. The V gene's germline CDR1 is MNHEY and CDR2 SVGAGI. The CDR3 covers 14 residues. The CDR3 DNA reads TGTGCCAGCAGCTTGACAGGGATTAATGAAAAACTGTTTTTT. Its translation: CASSLTGINEKLFF.

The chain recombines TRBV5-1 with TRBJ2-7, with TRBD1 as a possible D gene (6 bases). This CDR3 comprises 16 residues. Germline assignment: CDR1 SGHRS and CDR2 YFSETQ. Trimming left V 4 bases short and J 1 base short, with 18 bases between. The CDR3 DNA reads TGCGCCAGCAGCGAGCTGACAGGTCTAACTTCCTACGAGCAGTACTTC. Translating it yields CASSELTGLTSYEQYF.

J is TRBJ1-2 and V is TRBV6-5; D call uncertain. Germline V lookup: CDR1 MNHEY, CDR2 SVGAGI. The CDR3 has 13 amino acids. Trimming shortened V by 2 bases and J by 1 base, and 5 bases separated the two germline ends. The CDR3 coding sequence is TGTGCCAGCAGTTACGACATTAACTATGGCTACACCTTC. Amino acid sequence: CASSYDINYGYTF.

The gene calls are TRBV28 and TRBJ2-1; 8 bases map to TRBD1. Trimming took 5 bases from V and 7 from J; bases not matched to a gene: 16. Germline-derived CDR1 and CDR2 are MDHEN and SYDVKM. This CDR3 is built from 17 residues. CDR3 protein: CASSPWTGRALVNEQFF. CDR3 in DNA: TGTGCCAGCAGTCCCTGGACAGGGCGAGCGCTAGTGAATGAGCAGTTCTTC.

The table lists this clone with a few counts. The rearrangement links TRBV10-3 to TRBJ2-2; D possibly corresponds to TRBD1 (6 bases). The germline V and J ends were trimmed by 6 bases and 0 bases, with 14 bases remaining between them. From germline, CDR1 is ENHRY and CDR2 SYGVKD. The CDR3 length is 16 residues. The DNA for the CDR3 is TGTGCCATCAGCCCATGGGGGACAACGAACACCGGGGAGCTGTTTTTT. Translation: CAISPWGTTNTGELFF.

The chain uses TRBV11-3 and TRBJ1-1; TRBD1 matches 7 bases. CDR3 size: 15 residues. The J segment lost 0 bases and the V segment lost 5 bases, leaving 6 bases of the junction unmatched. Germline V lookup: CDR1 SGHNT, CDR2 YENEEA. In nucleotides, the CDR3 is TGTGCCAGCAGCCCAGGGGGGACGGTGAACACTGAAGCTTTCTTT. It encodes CASSPGGTVNTEAFF.

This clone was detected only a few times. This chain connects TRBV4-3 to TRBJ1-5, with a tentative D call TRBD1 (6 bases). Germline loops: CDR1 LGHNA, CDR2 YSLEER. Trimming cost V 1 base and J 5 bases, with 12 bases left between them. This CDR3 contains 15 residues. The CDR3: CASSQGQGRDQPQHF. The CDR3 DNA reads TGCGCCAGCAGCCAAGGGCAGGGGAGGGATCAGCCCCAGCATTTT.